The T cell receptor (beta chain) described here comes from a study of somatic mutations in cytotoxic T cells in rheumatoid arthritis. Regarding the study as a whole: A largest CD8+ clone above 20% of CD8+ cells occurred in about an eighth of the roughly 60 patients.

Using positive magnetic bead selection on an AutoMACS, CD4+ and CD8+ cells were isolated, after which their purity was checked by flow cytometry. Here immunoSEQ multiplex PCR was the method, and the copy in TCRdb shows in-frame clones only, minus some. The sample lists some 40,000 clones, approximately 84% seen once, with roughly 3.1% in the top ten. CDR1 and CDR2 (germline): MNHEY, SMNVEV (reference sequence). The V end was cut by 2 bases, the J end by 7 bases, with 12 bases between. This CDR3 has 14 residues. Notes on this clone: No antigen is known for it.

The source is a man aged 35-49 years in good health. The sequenced material came from CD8+ T cells sorted from blood. The V call is TRBV27, the J call TRBJ2-1; D unresolved. The CDR3 sequence: CASSLNPKVNEQFF. The CDR3 DNA sequence: TGTGCCAGCAGTTTAAATCCTAAGGTGAATGAGCAGTTCTTC.